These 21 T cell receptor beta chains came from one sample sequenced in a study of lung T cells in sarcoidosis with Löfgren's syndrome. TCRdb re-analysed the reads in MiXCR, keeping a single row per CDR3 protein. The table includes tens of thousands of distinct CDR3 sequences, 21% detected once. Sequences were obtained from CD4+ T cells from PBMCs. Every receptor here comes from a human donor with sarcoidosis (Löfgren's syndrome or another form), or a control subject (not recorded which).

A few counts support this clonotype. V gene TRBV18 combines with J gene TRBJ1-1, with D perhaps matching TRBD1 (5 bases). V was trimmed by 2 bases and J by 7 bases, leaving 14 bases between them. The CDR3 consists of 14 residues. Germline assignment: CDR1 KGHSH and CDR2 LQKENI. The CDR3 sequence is CASSPVSLRGEAFF. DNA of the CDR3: TGTGCCAGCTCACCAGTGAGCCTAAGGGGTGAAGCTTTCTTT.

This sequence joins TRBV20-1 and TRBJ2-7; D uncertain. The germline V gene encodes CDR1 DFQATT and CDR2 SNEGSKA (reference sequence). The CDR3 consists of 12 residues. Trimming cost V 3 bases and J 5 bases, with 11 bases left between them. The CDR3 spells CSARGHKDEQYV. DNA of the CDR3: TGCAGTGCTAGGGGTCATAAGGACGAGCAGTACGTC.

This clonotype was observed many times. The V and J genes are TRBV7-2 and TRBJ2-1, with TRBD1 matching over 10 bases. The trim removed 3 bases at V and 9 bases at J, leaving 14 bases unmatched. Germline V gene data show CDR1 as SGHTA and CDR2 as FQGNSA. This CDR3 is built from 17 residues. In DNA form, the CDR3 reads TGTGCCAGCAGCTTCTCGCCCGGGACAGGGGAAAGGGGTGAGCAGTTCTTC. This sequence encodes CASSFSPGTGERGEQFF.

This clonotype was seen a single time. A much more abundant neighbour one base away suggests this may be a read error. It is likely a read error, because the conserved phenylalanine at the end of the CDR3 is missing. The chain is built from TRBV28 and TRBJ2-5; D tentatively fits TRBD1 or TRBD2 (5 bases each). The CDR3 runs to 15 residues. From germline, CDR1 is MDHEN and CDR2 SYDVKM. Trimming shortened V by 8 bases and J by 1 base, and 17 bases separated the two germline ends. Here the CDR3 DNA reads TGTGCCAGCGCCCCCGGGACGCTTATCCAAGAGACCCAGTACTCC. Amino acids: CASAPGTLIQETQYS.

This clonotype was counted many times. The CDR3 DNA sequence: TGTGCCAGCAGTGGTCGACTAGCGGGGACCTACAATGAGCAGTTCTTC. Protein: CASSGRLAGTYNEQFF. This chain joins TRBV6-1 and TRBJ2-1, with 11 bases aligning to TRBD2. This CDR3 has 16 amino acids. J gave up 2 bases and V 4 bases, and 4 bases lay outside the gene matches. Germline V CDR1 and CDR2: MNHNS, SASEGT.

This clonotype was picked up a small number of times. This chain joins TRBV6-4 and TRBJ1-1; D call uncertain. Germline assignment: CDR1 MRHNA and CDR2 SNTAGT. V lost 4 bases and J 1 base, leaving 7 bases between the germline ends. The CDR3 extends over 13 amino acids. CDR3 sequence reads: CASSATRNTEAFF. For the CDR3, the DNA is TGTGCCAGCAGTGCTACAAGGAACACTGAAGCTTTCTTT.

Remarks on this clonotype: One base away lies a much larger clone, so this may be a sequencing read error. The CDR3 loop is CASGFSGSPDTQYF. The CDR3 bases are TGTGCCAGCGGTTTCTCGGGCAGTCCCGATACGCAGTATTTT. The chain uses TRBV28 and TRBJ2-3; D not resolved. Per the germline V gene, CDR1 is MDHEN and CDR2 is SYDVKM. This CDR3 spans 14 amino acids.

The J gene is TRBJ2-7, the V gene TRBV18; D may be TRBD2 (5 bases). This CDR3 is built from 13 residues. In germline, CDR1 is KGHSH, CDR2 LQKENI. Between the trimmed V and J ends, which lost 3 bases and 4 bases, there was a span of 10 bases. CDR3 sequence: CASSPRTGYEQYV. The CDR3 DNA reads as TGTGCCAGCTCACCCCGGACTGGATACGAGCAGTACGTC.

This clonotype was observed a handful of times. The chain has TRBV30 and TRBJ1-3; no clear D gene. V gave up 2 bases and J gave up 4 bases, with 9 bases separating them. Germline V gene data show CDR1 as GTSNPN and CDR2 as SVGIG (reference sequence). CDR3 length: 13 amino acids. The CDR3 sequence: CAWSSKAGNTIYF. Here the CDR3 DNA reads TGTGCCTGGAGTTCGAAAGCGGGAAACACCATATATTTT.

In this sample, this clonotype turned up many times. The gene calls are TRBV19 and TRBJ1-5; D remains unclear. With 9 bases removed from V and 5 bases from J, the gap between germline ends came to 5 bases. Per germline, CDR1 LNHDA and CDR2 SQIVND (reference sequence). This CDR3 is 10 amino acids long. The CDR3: CASNHQPQHF. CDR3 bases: TGTGCCAGCAACCATCAGCCCCAGCATTTT.

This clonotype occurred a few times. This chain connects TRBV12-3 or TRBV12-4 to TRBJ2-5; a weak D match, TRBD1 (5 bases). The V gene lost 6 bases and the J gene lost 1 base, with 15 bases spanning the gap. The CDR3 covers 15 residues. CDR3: CASSRGDSRQETQYF. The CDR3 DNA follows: TGTGCCAGCAGCCGCGGTGACAGCCGCCAAGAGACCCAGTACTTC.

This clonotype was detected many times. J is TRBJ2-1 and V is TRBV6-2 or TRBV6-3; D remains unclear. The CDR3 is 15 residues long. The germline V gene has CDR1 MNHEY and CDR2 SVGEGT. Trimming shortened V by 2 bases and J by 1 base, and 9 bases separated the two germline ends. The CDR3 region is CASSYRQASYNEQFF. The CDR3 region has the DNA TGTGCCAGCAGTTACCGGCAGGCATCCTACAATGAGCAGTTCTTC.

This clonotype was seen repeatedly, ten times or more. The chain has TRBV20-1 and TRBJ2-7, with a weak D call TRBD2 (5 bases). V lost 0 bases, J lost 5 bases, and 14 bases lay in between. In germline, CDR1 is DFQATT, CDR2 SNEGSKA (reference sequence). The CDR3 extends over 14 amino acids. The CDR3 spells CSARDDFGVHEQYF. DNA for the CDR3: TGCAGTGCTAGAGATGACTTCGGGGTCCACGAGCAGTACTTC.

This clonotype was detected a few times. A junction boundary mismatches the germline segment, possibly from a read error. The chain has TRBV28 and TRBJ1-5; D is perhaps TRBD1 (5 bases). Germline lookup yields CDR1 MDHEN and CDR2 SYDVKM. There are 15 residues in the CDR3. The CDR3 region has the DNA TGTGCCAGCAGTCCTTTTAGGGGCTTAAATCAGCTCCAGCATTTT. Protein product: CASSPFRGLNQLQHF.

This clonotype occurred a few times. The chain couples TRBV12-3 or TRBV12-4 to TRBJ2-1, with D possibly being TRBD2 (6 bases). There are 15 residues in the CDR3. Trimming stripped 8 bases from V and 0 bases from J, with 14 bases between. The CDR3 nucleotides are TGTGCCAGCTCCGGGACTGCGAACTCCTACAATGAGCAGTTCTTC. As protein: CASSGTANSYNEQFF.

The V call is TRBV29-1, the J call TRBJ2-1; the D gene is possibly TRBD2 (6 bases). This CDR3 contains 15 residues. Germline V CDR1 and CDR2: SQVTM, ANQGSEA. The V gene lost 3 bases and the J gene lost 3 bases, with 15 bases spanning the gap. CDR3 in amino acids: CSVDAGRLLYNEQFF. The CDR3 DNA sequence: TGCAGCGTTGATGCAGGGAGGTTGCTCTACAATGAGCAGTTCTTC.

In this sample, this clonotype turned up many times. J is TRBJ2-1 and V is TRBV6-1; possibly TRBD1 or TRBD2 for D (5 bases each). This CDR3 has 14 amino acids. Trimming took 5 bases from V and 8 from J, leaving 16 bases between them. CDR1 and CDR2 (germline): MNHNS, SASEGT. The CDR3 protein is CASSHARGDDEQFF. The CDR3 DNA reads TGTGCCAGCAGTCACGCTAGAGGGGATGATGAGCAGTTCTTC.

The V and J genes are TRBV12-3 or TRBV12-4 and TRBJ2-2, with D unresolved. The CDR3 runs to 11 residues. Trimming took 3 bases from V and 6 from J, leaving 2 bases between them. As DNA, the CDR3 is TGTGCCAGCAGTTTTTCCGGGGAGCTGTTTTTT. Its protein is CASSFSGELFF.

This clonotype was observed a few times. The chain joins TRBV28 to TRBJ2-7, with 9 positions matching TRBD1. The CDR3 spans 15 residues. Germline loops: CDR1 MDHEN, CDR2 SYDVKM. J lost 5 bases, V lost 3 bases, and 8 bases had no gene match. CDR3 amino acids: CASSFSGTGSHEQYF. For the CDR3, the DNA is TGTGCCAGCAGTTTTTCCGGGACAGGGTCCCACGAGCAGTACTTC. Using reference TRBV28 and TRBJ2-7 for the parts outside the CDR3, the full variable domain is DVKVTQSSRYLVKRTGEKVFLECVQDMDHENMFWYRQDPGLGLRLIYFSYDVKMKEKGDIPEGYSVSREKKERFSLILESASTNQTSMYLCASSFSGTGSHEQYFGPGTRLTVT.

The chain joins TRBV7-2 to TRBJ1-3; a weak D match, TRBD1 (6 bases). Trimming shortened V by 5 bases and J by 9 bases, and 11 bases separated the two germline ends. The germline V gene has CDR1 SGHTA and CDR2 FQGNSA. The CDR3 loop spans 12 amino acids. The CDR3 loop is CASSLTRGTIYF. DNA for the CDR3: TGTGCCAGCAGCCTAACCAGGGGCACCATATATTTT.

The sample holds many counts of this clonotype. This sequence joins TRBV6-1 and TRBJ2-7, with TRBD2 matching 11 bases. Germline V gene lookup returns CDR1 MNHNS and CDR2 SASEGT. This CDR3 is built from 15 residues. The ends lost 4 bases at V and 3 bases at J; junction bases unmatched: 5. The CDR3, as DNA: TGTGCCAGCAGTGCCTCCGGGACTAGCGGCTACGAGCAGTACGTC. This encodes CASSASGTSGYEQYV.